One and the same sample provided the 29 T cell receptor beta chains below, sequenced in a study of glioma-infiltrating T cells after dendritic cell vaccination. Stated time point: after dendritic cell vaccination, including at tumor progression/relapse. Repertoires were generated with immunoSEQ multiplex PCR, while TCRdb's copy carries only in-frame clones and drops some. The sample contains 45,000 to 60,000 clones, about four fifths of which appear only once. This sample comprised blood, obtained after dendritic cell vaccination. The receptor set was obtained from a human donor with glioblastoma.

In its sample, this clone was seen once. The chain combines TRBV4-3 with TRBJ1-1; D is perhaps TRBD1 (5 bases). Germline V gene sequence: CDR1 LGHNA, CDR2 YSLEER. V dropped 2 bases and J dropped 1 base, with 8 bases sitting between them. CDR3 length equals 14 residues. As DNA, the CDR3 is TGCGCCAGCAGCCAATCGACAGCGAACACTGAAGCTTTCTTT. Amino acids: CASSQSTANTEAFF.

V is TRBV9 and J is TRBJ2-2, with D perhaps matching TRBD2 (6 bases). The V and J ends lost 0 bases and 0 bases respectively, with 12 bases between them. The CDR3 has 17 amino acids. CDR1 and CDR2 (germline): SGDLS, YYNGEE. The CDR3 loop reads CASSVGPGGPNTGELFF. Here the CDR3 DNA reads TGTGCCAGCAGCGTAGGCCCCGGGGGACCGAACACCGGGGAGCTGTTTTTT. Together with reference TRBV9 and TRBJ2-2, the CDR3 gives the full variable domain: DSGVTQTPKHLITATGQRVTLRCSPRSGDLSVYWYQQSLDQGLQFLIQYYNGEERAKGNILERFSAQQFPDLHSELNLSSLELGDSALYFCASSVGPGGPNTGELFFGEGSRLTVL.

Here the CDR3 DNA reads TGTGCTAGTGAGCGGGGGGGAGTCACAGATACGCAGTATTTT. Encoded protein: CASERGGVTDTQYF. The chain combines TRBV12-5 with TRBJ2-3; TRBD2 aligns across 10 bases. The length of the CDR3 is 14 residues. Losses at the gene ends were 7 bases for V and 2 bases for J; bases not matched to a gene: 3. CDR1 is LGHNT and CDR2 is FRNRAP in the germline V gene. The variable domain in full, completed from reference TRBV12-5 and TRBJ2-3, reads DARVTQTPRHKVTEMGQEVTMRCQPILGHNTVFWYRQTMMQGLELLAYFRNRAPLDDSGMPKDRFSAEMPDATLATLKIQPSEPRDSAVYFCASERGGVTDTQYFGPGTRLTVL.

The V gene is TRBV19, the J gene TRBJ1-1; no firm D call. The CDR3 spans 13 residues. The germline V gene has CDR1 LNHDA and CDR2 SQIVND (reference sequence). Trimming took off 3 bases at V and 5 bases at J, with 10 bases between the two ends. CDR3: CASSITRQTEAFF. The CDR3 coding sequence is TGTGCCAGTAGTATCACCCGTCAGACTGAAGCTTTCTTT.

The chain has TRBV18 and TRBJ2-2; TRBD2 aligns across 8 bases. CDR3 length: 16 residues. Losses at the gene ends were 1 base for V and 11 bases for J; bases not matched to a gene: 12. Per germline, CDR1 KGHSH and CDR2 LQKENI. The CDR3 DNA follows: TGTGCCAGCTCACCACGTCCAACCGGGGGGGGCGAAGAGCTGTTTTTT. Translation: CASSPRPTGGGEELFF. Supplemented by reference TRBV18 and TRBJ2-2, the full variable domain reads NAGVMQNPRHLVRRRGQEARLRCSPMKGHSHVYWYRQLPEEGLKFMVYLQKENIIDESGMPKERFSAEFPKEGPSILRIQQVVRGDSAAYFCASSPRPTGGGEELFFGEGSRLTVL.

The chain couples TRBV4-1 to TRBJ2-5, with 9 bases lining up with TRBD2. Looked up from germline, CDR1 is MGHRA and CDR2 is YSYEKL. Trimming took 1 base from V and 0 from J; bases not matched to a gene: 6. CDR3 length: 17 residues. The CDR3 region is CASSQVAGGPYQETQYF. The CDR3 region has the DNA TGCGCCAGCAGCCAAGTTGCGGGGGGGCCGTACCAAGAGACCCAGTACTTC.

In this sample, this clone turned up once. The J gene is TRBJ2-1, the V gene TRBV7-3; 8 bases match TRBD2. The CDR3 is 14 residues long. The germline gives CDR1 SGHTA, CDR2 FQGTGA. The ends lost 2 bases at V and 4 bases at J; junction bases unmatched: 1. The CDR3 reads CASSLAGGYNEQFF. The CDR3 nucleotides read TGTGCCAGCAGCTTAGCGGGGGGATACAATGAGCAGTTCTTC.

The CDR3 coding sequence is TGTGCCAGCAGCCCCCAGGACAGCTCCTACAATGAGCAGTTCTTC. Its translation is CASSPQDSSYNEQFF. This sequence joins TRBV7-3 and TRBJ2-1, with D perhaps TRBD1 (6 bases). Deletions cut 5 bases from V and 0 bases from J, with 11 bases between. CDR3 length: 15 residues. Germline V CDR1 and CDR2: SGHTA, FQGTGA. The full variable domain, in which reference TRBV7-3 and TRBJ2-1 provide the parts outside the CDR3, is GAGVSQTPSNKVTEKGKYVELRCDPISGHTALYWYRQSLGQGPEFLIYFQGTGAADDSGLPNDRFFAVRPEGSVSTLKIQRTERGDSAVYLCASSPQDSSYNEQFFGPGTRLTVL.

The chain carries TRBV4-1 and TRBJ2-2, with unresolved D. Germline CDR1 and CDR2: MGHRA and YSYEKL. V was pared by 1 base and J by 6 bases, with 18 bases between. The CDR3 has 17 amino acids. CDR3 coding DNA: TGCGCCAGCAGCCAAGCGTCGCCGGGTTTGATTCCCGGGGAGCTGTTTTTT. Amino acids: CASSQASPGLIPGELFF.

The rearrangement uses TRBV5-4 and TRBJ1-2; 7 bases fit TRBD1. Trimming removed 4 bases from V and 0 bases from J; junction bases left unmatched: 3. This CDR3 spans 14 amino acids. CDR1 is SGHNT, CDR2 YYREEE, per germline (reference sequence). The CDR3 nucleotides read TGTGCCAGCAGCGCCCAGGGGGCTAACTATGGCTACACCTTC. Translation: CASSAQGANYGYTF.

The chain joins TRBV18 to TRBJ2-1; 9 positions agree with TRBD2. The CDR3 sequence is 16 residues long. J gave up 0 bases and V 3 bases, and 3 bases lay outside the gene matches. Germline CDR1 and CDR2: KGHSH and LQKENI. CDR3 nucleotide sequence: TGTGCCAGCTCACCGACTAGCGGATACTCCTACAATGAGCAGTTCTTC. It specifies CASSPTSGYSYNEQFF. Supplemented by reference TRBV18 and TRBJ2-1, the full variable domain reads NAGVMQNPRHLVRRRGQEARLRCSPMKGHSHVYWYRQLPEEGLKFMVYLQKENIIDESGMPKERFSAEFPKEGPSILRIQQVVRGDSAAYFCASSPTSGYSYNEQFFGPGTRLTVL.

This chain links TRBV7-6 with TRBJ2-5, with D perhaps matching TRBD2 (5 bases). This CDR3 has 18 residues. Looked up from germline, CDR1 is SGHVS and CDR2 is FNYEAQ. Trimming left V 2 bases short and J 2 bases short, with 21 bases between. CDR3 amino acids: CASSLIRAGGLEQETQYF. The CDR3 coding sequence is TGTGCCAGCAGCTTAATTCGGGCAGGCGGACTGGAACAAGAGACCCAGTACTTC.

The chain carries TRBV12-5 and TRBJ2-3; D may be TRBD2 (7 bases). V lost 0 bases to trimming and J lost 0 bases, with 16 bases between them. The length of the CDR3 is 18 residues. Germline loops: CDR1 LGHNT, CDR2 FRNRAP. CDR3 residues: CASGLVHGGGLSTDTQYF. The CDR3 nucleotides are TGTGCTAGTGGTTTGGTACATGGGGGGGGGCTTAGCACAGATACGCAGTATTTT.

The CDR3, as DNA: TGTGCCAGCACAGGAGGATTGGGAGCTGGAAACACCATATATTTT. It encodes CASTGGLGAGNTIYF. The chain carries TRBV11-2 and TRBJ1-3; D unresolved. The germline V gene encodes CDR1 SGHAT and CDR2 FQNNGV. The CDR3 is 15 amino acids. V gave up 7 bases and J gave up 2 bases, with 15 bases separating them.

The chain couples TRBV9 to TRBJ1-1; 7 bases align to TRBD1. This CDR3 contains 14 residues. V lost 3 bases, J lost 2 bases, and 4 bases stayed unmatched. Germline V gene data show CDR1 as SGDLS and CDR2 as YYNGEE. The CDR3 loop is CASSEGARNTEAFF. The CDR3 DNA sequence: TGTGCCAGCAGCGAGGGGGCCCGCAACACTGAAGCTTTCTTT.

The chain uses TRBV9 and TRBJ2-5; D is possibly TRBD1 (6 bases). The germline V gene has CDR1 SGDLS and CDR2 YYNGEE. The CDR3 is made up of 15 amino acids. Trimming took 0 bases from V and 1 from J, leaving 10 bases between them. CDR3: CASSVENRVQETQYF. The CDR3 bases are TGTGCCAGCAGCGTAGAAAACAGGGTCCAAGAGACCCAGTACTTC.

This chain joins TRBV11-2 and TRBJ1-4; 8 nucleotides match TRBD1. There are 15 residues in the CDR3. In germline, CDR1 is SGHAT, CDR2 FQNNGV. The ends lost 4 bases at V and 8 bases at J; junction bases unmatched: 9. This CDR3 reads CASSSLGQGPEKLFF. CDR3 nucleotides: TGTGCCAGCAGCTCACTAGGACAGGGACCCGAAAAACTGTTTTTT.

This chain links TRBV15 with TRBJ2-7; possibly TRBD1 for D (5 bases). Looked up from germline, CDR1 is LNHNV and CDR2 is YYDKDF (reference sequence). Trimming pared 1 base from V and 3 bases from J, leaving 13 bases between. The CDR3 contains 15 residues. CDR3 bases: TGTGCCACCAGCAGAGGGGGCAGGGCCGGCTACGAGCAGTACTTC. Its protein is CATSRGGRAGYEQYF.

V and J are TRBV7-9 and TRBJ2-1; a possible D gene is TRBD1 (6 bases). This CDR3 region has 16 residues. CDR1 and CDR2 from the germline V gene are SEHNR and FQNEAQ (reference sequence). The V end lost 5 bases, the J end lost 5 bases, and 19 bases lay between the germline ends. The CDR3 protein is CASSPTGSYEDNEQFF. The CDR3, as DNA: TGTGCCAGCAGCCCCACAGGGTCCTACGAGGACAATGAGCAGTTCTTC.

The chain couples TRBV19 to TRBJ1-5; possible D gene TRBD1, 5 bases. The V end lost 2 bases, the J end lost 0 bases, and 17 bases lay between the germline ends. The CDR3 runs 18 residues. The germline CDR1 and CDR2 sequences are LNHDA and SQIVND (reference sequence). CDR3 loop: CASSISYWGGDSNQPQHF. The CDR3 DNA sequence: TGTGCCAGTAGTATATCCTATTGGGGAGGGGATAGCAATCAGCCCCAGCATTTT.

The sample holds a few counts of this clone. The chain links TRBV27 to TRBJ1-3, with TRBD1 matching over 7 bases. The trim removed 9 bases at V and 2 bases at J, leaving 10 bases unmatched. The V gene's germline CDR1 is MNHEY and CDR2 SMNVEV (reference sequence). This CDR3 has 15 amino acids. The DNA for the CDR3 is TGTGCCAGTTCCTACAGGGGTTACGCTGGAAACACCATATATTTT. Its protein is CASSYRGYAGNTIYF.

The V call is TRBV7-2, the J call TRBJ1-5; D may be TRBD1 (6 bases). From germline, CDR1 is SGHTA and CDR2 FQGNSA. The CDR3 loop spans 13 amino acids. The germline V and J ends were trimmed by 6 bases and 7 bases, with 13 bases remaining between them. CDR3 sequence (DNA): TGTGCCAGCAGGGGGGAGGGGGAACAGCCCCAGCATTTT. Translating gives CASRGEGEQPQHF.

This chain links TRBV6-5 with TRBJ1-5; D is undetermined. In germline, CDR1 is MNHEY, CDR2 SVGAGI. The CDR3 is 15 amino acids. Trimming cost V 0 bases and J 7 bases, with 13 bases left between them. CDR3 sequence reads: CASSYSIYPGQPQHF. As DNA, the CDR3 is TGTGCCAGCAGTTACTCGATCTATCCGGGGCAGCCCCAGCATTTT.

V and J are TRBV5-1 and TRBJ1-4, with 8 bases matching TRBD1. Germline V gene sequence: CDR1 SGHRS, CDR2 YFSETQ. The ends lost 4 bases at V and 7 bases at J; junction bases unmatched: 3. This CDR3 contains 13 residues. Here the CDR3 DNA reads TGCGCCAGCAGCGGGACAGGTCGTGAAAAACTGTTTTTT. Protein: CASSGTGREKLFF.

This clone was detected only once. V is TRBV11-2 and J is TRBJ2-1; 8 bases fit TRBD2. V was clipped by 3 bases and J by 0 bases; unmatched bases: 4. The CDR3 runs to 16 residues. Germline-derived CDR1 and CDR2 are SGHAT and FQNNGV. For the CDR3, the DNA is TGTGCCAGCAGCTTCTCGGCGGGGGGCTCCTACAATGAGCAGTTCTTC. Translated, it gives CASSFSAGGSYNEQFF.

This clone has just one count. V is TRBV11-2 and J is TRBJ1-5; D not certain. With 2 bases removed from V and 8 bases from J, the gap between germline ends came to 13 bases. Germline V gene lookup returns CDR1 SGHAT and CDR2 FQNNGV. This CDR3 is 14 amino acids long. The CDR3 reads CASSLSAFQEPQHF. Written as DNA, the CDR3 is TGTGCCAGCAGCTTATCTGCTTTCCAGGAGCCCCAGCATTTT.

This clone was counted only a few times. CDR3 residues: CASSIAGVHTEAFF. The CDR3 DNA reads TGTGCCAGTAGTATAGCAGGGGTACACACTGAAGCTTTCTTT. The chain couples TRBV19 to TRBJ1-1; D may be TRBD1 (6 bases). Germline CDR1 LNHDA, CDR2 SQIVND (reference sequence). The CDR3 is made up of 14 amino acids. V lost 1 base, J lost 3 bases, and 9 bases lay in between.

The chain links TRBV13 to TRBJ2-2, with D unresolved. Looked up from germline, CDR1 is PRHDT and CDR2 is FYEKMQ (reference sequence). V shed 4 bases and J shed 6 bases, with 15 bases lying between them. This CDR3 comprises 15 residues. In DNA, the CDR3 is TGTGCCAGCAGCTCACCTGACTTATTCCCCGGGGAGCTGTTTTTT. Its protein product is CASSSPDLFPGELFF.

The chain is built from TRBV7-2 and TRBJ1-2, with D possibly being TRBD1 (5 bases). Looked up from germline, CDR1 is SGHTA and CDR2 is FQGNSA. This CDR3 is built from 14 residues. The V end was cut by 5 bases, the J end by 3 bases, with 13 bases between. CDR3 DNA: TGTGCCAGCAGCGCCCCAGGGCCCTACTATGGCTACACCTTC. Protein: CASSAPGPYYGYTF. The full variable domain, completed using reference TRBV7-2 and TRBJ1-2, is GAGVSQSPSNKVTEKGKDVELRCDPISGHTALYWYRQSLGQGLEFLIYFQGNSAPDKSGLPSDRFSAERTGGSVSTLTIQRTQQEDSAVYLCASSAPGPYYGYTFGSGTRLTVV.